Here is one T cell receptor (beta chain) with its context. Its antigen is undetermined. TCRdb's copy holds only in-frame clones and misses some; the assay was immunoSEQ multiplex PCR. The sample gives tens of thousands of clones, roughly 92% of which show up once; 2% to 2.5% is in the top ten. Trimming removed 5 bases from V and 1 base from J, with 11 bases in between. Germline V gene sequence: CDR1 KGHSH, CDR2 LQKENI. The CDR3 contains 14 residues. The sample's time point: week 35, safety follow-up. Topical imiquimod was applied with each vaccine dose, which held 300 ug of mutant IDH1 20-mer peptide. The data originate from a study of a mutant IDH1 vaccine in newly diagnosed glioma. Overall study results and limits: With respect to changes in top peripheral T cell clonotypes, pseudoprogression seemed unrelated.

The TCR comes from a man in his forties or fifties with glioma. This chain uses TRBV18 with TRBJ1-1; TRBD1 might be the D (5 bases). The sample here was PBMCs, taken from a glioma patient whose treatment included an IDH1 peptide vaccine. The CDR3 DNA reads TGTGCCAGCTCAATCGGACAAGCGAACACTGAAGCTTTCTTT. Translating it yields CASSIGQANTEAFF. Full variable domain (missing parts from reference TRBV18 and TRBJ1-1): NAGVMQNPRHLVRRRGQEARLRCSPMKGHSHVYWYRQLPEEGLKFMVYLQKENIIDESGMPKERFSAEFPKEGPSILRIQQVVRGDSAAYFCASSIGQANTEAFFGQGTRLTVV.